A selection of T cell receptor beta chains follows, all from one sample in a study of blood T cell repertoires in COVID-19. Assay: immunoSEQ multiplex PCR; the TCRdb copy retains only in-frame clones and omits some. This sample yields some 250,000 clones, of which roughly 83% are seen a single time; about 9.5% belongs to the top ten. Sequencing was performed on peripheral blood. Receptors were obtained from a woman older than 75 with acute or convalescent COVID-19. CDR3s include the opening cysteine and the closing phenylalanine or tryptophan. The D gene is left open where the match is weak. The size entry is marked missing in some rows and otherwise reads once, few, many or a size class.

d_call: -
clone_size: -
v_call: TRBV5-1
j_call: TRBJ2-2
cdr3_nt: TGCGCCAGCAGCTTGGGAGATTTAAGGAACACCGGGGAGCTGTTTTTT
cdr3_aa: CASSLGDLRNTGELFF

d_call: TRBD1
clone_size: -
v_call: TRBV5-1
j_call: TRBJ1-6
cdr3_nt: TGCGCCAGCAGCCCGGACAGGGTGGATAATTCACCCCTCCACTTT
cdr3_aa: CASSPDRVDNSPLHF

d_call: TRBD1
clone_size: -
v_call: TRBV18
j_call: TRBJ1-2
cdr3_nt: TGTGCCAGCTCACCCCTCGGGACAGATAACTATGGCTACACCTTC
cdr3_aa: CASSPLGTDNYGYTF

d_call: TRBD1
clone_size: -
v_call: TRBV5-1
j_call: TRBJ1-2
cdr3_nt: TGCGCCAGCAGTACTGGGACAGGGAATAGTAGGGATACCTTC
cdr3_aa: CASSTGTGNSRDTF

d_call: -
clone_size: -
v_call: TRBV19
j_call: TRBJ1-6
cdr3_nt: TGTGCCAGTAGTATTAGTCTTCTGGCGGCTAATAATTCACCCCTCCACTTT
cdr3_aa: CASSISLLAANNSPLHF

d_call: -
clone_size: -
v_call: TRBV19
j_call: TRBJ2-7
cdr3_nt: TGTGCCAGTAGTAATTACGGTACCTACGAGCAGTACTTC
cdr3_aa: CASSNYGTYEQYF

d_call: TRBD1
clone_size: -
v_call: TRBV7-2
j_call: TRBJ2-2
cdr3_nt: TGTGCCAGCAGCCACACAGGGGTCACCGGCGGGGAGCTGTTTTTT
cdr3_aa: CASSHTGVTGGELFF

d_call: -
clone_size: -
v_call: TRBV2
j_call: TRBJ1-1
cdr3_nt: TGTGCCAGCAGCCCGGACATTCAGGCCCCCCTCTTT
cdr3_aa: CASSPDIQAPLF

d_call: -
clone_size: -
v_call: TRBV18
j_call: TRBJ1-1
cdr3_nt: TGTGCCAGCTCACCGCAAATCCCAGGGACAAGGAACACTGAAGCTTTCTTT
cdr3_aa: CASSPQIPGTRNTEAFF

d_call: TRBD1
clone_size: -
v_call: TRBV5-1
j_call: TRBJ2-2
cdr3_nt: TGCGCCAGCAGCCTTATTGGACAGGGGCCCGGGGAGCTGTTTTTT
cdr3_aa: CASSLIGQGPGELFF

d_call: -
clone_size: -
v_call: TRBV3-1/TRBV3-2
j_call: TRBJ1-2
cdr3_nt: TGTGCCAGCAGCCAAGCAGCCACAGGGCCTCTCTATGGCTACACCTTC
cdr3_aa: CASSQAATGPLYGYTF

d_call: -
clone_size: -
v_call: TRBV15
j_call: TRBJ1-5
cdr3_nt: TGTGCCACCAGCAGGGGTCGCGGGGTGGTAAGAAGCAATCAGCCCCAGCATTTT
cdr3_aa: CATSRGRGVVRSNQPQHF

d_call: TRBD1
clone_size: -
v_call: TRBV7-9
j_call: TRBJ1-1
cdr3_nt: TGTGCCAGCAGCTTGGGGGGACAGGGTCCGGATGAAGCTTTCTTT
cdr3_aa: CASSLGGQGPDEAFF

d_call: -
clone_size: once
v_call: TRBV27
j_call: TRBJ2-7
cdr3_nt: TGTGCCAGCAGTTTTGGACATAGCTACGAGCAGTACTTC
cdr3_aa: CASSFGHSYEQYF

d_call: -
clone_size: -
v_call: TRBV6-2/TRBV6-3
j_call: TRBJ1-5
cdr3_nt: TGTGCCAGCAGTTACTCCCCCCCCAGGGTTAAGAGCAATCAGCCCCAGCATTTT
cdr3_aa: CASSYSPPRVKSNQPQHF

d_call: TRBD2
clone_size: -
v_call: TRBV28
j_call: TRBJ2-2
cdr3_nt: TGTGCCAGCTCGAGGAGGGGAGGGACCGGGGAGCTGTTTTTT
cdr3_aa: CASSRRGGTGELFF

d_call: -
clone_size: -
v_call: TRBV9
j_call: TRBJ2-1
cdr3_nt: TGTGCCAGCAGCGAAACCCCCTTCGCGGGGCGGGATGAGCAGTTCTTC
cdr3_aa: CASSETPFAGRDEQFF

d_call: -
clone_size: -
v_call: TRBV9
j_call: TRBJ1-4
cdr3_nt: TGTGCCAGCAGCGTAGAAGGGCAGGGAAGGGAAAAACTGTTTTTT
cdr3_aa: CASSVEGQGREKLFF

d_call: -
clone_size: -
v_call: TRBV7-3
j_call: TRBJ2-7
cdr3_nt: TGTGCCAGCAGCTTAAGCGGGGGCGGGTACGAGCAGTACTTC
cdr3_aa: CASSLSGGGYEQYF

d_call: -
clone_size: -
v_call: TRBV4-1
j_call: TRBJ2-2
cdr3_nt: TGCGCCAGCAGCCAAGAGGCAGGGATGAACACCGGGGAGCTGTTTTTT
cdr3_aa: CASSQEAGMNTGELFF

d_call: TRBD2
clone_size: -
v_call: TRBV27
j_call: TRBJ2-1
cdr3_nt: TGTGCCAGTAACAGACTAGCGGGGGGGCCCTACAATGAGCAGTTCTTC
cdr3_aa: CASNRLAGGPYNEQFF

d_call: -
clone_size: -
v_call: TRBV2
j_call: TRBJ2-2
cdr3_nt: TGTGCCAGCAGTGACGGGGGTGGCGGGGAGCTGTTTTTT
cdr3_aa: CASSDGGGGELFF

d_call: -
clone_size: -
v_call: TRBV6-5
j_call: TRBJ1-3
cdr3_nt: TGTGCCAGCAGTTACTCGGGGGGAGGTCGAAACACCATATATTTT
cdr3_aa: CASSYSGGGRNTIYF

d_call: TRBD2
clone_size: -
v_call: TRBV5-4
j_call: TRBJ2-1
cdr3_nt: TGTGCCAGCAGCCTCGGCGGTAAAAGGACTAGCGGCTACAATGAGCAGTTCTTC
cdr3_aa: CASSLGGKRTSGYNEQFF

d_call: -
clone_size: -
v_call: TRBV5-1
j_call: TRBJ2-5
cdr3_nt: TGCGCCAGCAGCTTGGGTGACATTGACCAAGAGACCCAGTACTTC
cdr3_aa: CASSLGDIDQETQYF

d_call: TRBD2
clone_size: -
v_call: TRBV6-6
j_call: TRBJ2-2
cdr3_nt: TGTGCCAGCAGCTTCGCACCATGGACTAGCGACGCGAACACCGGGGAGCTGTTTTTT
cdr3_aa: CASSFAPWTSDANTGELFF